These 17 T cell receptor beta chains were sequenced from one sample in a study of blood T cell repertoires in COVID-19. Method: immunoSEQ multiplex PCR; TCRdb's copy keeps in-frame clones and lacks some. Of approximately 290,000 clones in the sample, 90% are singletons; the top ten hold 3.5% to 4.5%. What was sequenced was PBMCs or T cells enriched from blood (not recorded which). The receptors originated from a woman younger than 35 with acute COVID-19.

The chain has TRBV3-1 (or the pseudogene TRBV3-2) and TRBJ1-3; no clear D gene. CDR3 size: 14 residues. Trimming left V 0 bases short and J 6 bases short, with 9 bases between. The germline gives CDR1 LGHDT, CDR2 YNNKEL (reference sequence). DNA of the CDR3: TGTGCCAGCAGCCAAGATCGCCACTCAAACACCATATATTTT. This codes for CASSQDRHSNTIYF.

The rearrangement joins TRBV6-5 to TRBJ1-2, with 8 bases aligning to TRBD1. The germline V gene has CDR1 MNHEY and CDR2 SVGAGI. This CDR3 spans 12 amino acids. The trim removed 9 bases at V and 8 bases at J, leaving 8 bases unmatched. CDR3 region: CASTRTGQGYTF. The CDR3 bases are TGTGCCAGTACGCGGACAGGGCAAGGCTACACCTTC.

J is TRBJ2-7 and V is TRBV6-4, with D tentatively TRBD1 (6 bases). V was cut by 3 bases and J by 5 bases, with 11 bases left in between. This CDR3 has 13 amino acids. Per germline, CDR1 MRHNA and CDR2 SNTAGT. CDR3 coding DNA: TGTGCCAGCAGTGAGGTACAGGGAGACGAGCAGTACTTC. Protein: CASSEVQGDEQYF.

The rearrangement joins TRBV7-8 to TRBJ2-1; TRBD2 aligns across 10 bases. CDR1 is SGHVS, CDR2 FQNEAQ, per germline. CDR3 length equals 15 residues. V trimming: 4 bases; J trimming: 4 bases; junction bases outside the gene matches: 4. The CDR3 DNA is TGTGCCAGCAGCTCGATAGCGGGAGGATACAATGAGCAGTTCTTC. Translation: CASSSIAGGYNEQFF.

This clone was seen just once. The chain recombines TRBV29-1 with TRBJ2-2; possible D gene TRBD1, 5 bases. Trimming shortened V by 7 bases and J by 1 base, and 7 bases separated the two germline ends. The CDR3 spans 12 residues. Per germline, CDR1 SQVTM and CDR2 ANQGSEA. In DNA, the CDR3 is TGCAGCGCAACAGGGAACACCGGGGAGCTGTTTTTT. Protein sequence: CSATGNTGELFF.

CDR3 coding DNA: TGTGCCAGCAGCCTCAGTATCAATGAGCAGTTCTTC. Protein: CASSLSINEQFF. This chain connects TRBV7-2 to TRBJ2-1, with D uncertain. V dropped 5 bases and J dropped 6 bases, with 8 bases sitting between them. Germline CDR1 is SGHTA and CDR2 is FQGNSA. The CDR3 runs to 12 residues.

This chain connects TRBV27 to TRBJ1-5; 11 bases line up with TRBD1. Germline CDR1 is MNHEY and CDR2 is SMNVEV (reference sequence). V was clipped by 5 bases and J by 8 bases; unmatched bases: 8. The CDR3 is 15 amino acids. The CDR3 is CASSPQDRGQEPQHF. CDR3 coding DNA: TGTGCCAGCAGTCCGCAGGACAGGGGGCAGGAGCCCCAGCATTTT.

This clone was picked up one time. The chain combines TRBV19 with TRBJ2-3; the D is unclear. Germline lookup yields CDR1 LNHDA and CDR2 SQIVND (reference sequence). Trimming removed 7 bases from V and 0 bases from J, with 11 bases in between. The CDR3 is made up of 14 amino acids. The CDR3 DNA reads as TGTGCCAGTAACCAGCGCCCCAGCACAGATACGCAGTATTTT. It specifies CASNQRPSTDTQYF.

The chain links TRBV6-5 to TRBJ1-2; TRBD1 matches 9 bases. The CDR3 spans 15 residues. Germline CDR1 and CDR2: MNHEY and SVGAGI. V was clipped by 5 bases and J by 2 bases; unmatched bases: 6. In DNA form, the CDR3 reads TGTGCCAGCAGTAGATACACAGGGGGCAACTATGGCTACACCTTC. It codes for CASSRYTGGNYGYTF.

The J gene is TRBJ1-2, the V gene TRBV7-9; D is unresolved. V lost 1 base and J lost 4, with 16 bases in between. Germline-derived CDR1 and CDR2 are SEHNR and FQNEAQ (reference sequence). The CDR3 is made up of 16 amino acids. As DNA, the CDR3 is TGTGCCAGCAGCTTAGGATCGGCCGTCCGGGGCTATGGCTACACCTTC. Amino acids: CASSLGSAVRGYGYTF.

The chain carries TRBV14 and TRBJ1-2, with D maybe TRBD1 (5 bases). Looked up from germline, CDR1 is SGHDN and CDR2 is FVKESK. The germline V and J ends were trimmed by 8 bases and 5 bases, with 12 bases remaining between them. This CDR3 region has 12 residues. For the CDR3, the DNA is TGTGCCAGCGAAAGGGGATCTTATGGCTACACCTTC. Protein sequence: CASERGSYGYTF. Variable domain in full (rest from reference TRBV14 and TRBJ1-2): EAGVTQFPSHSVIEKGQTVTLRCDPISGHDNLYWYRRVMGKEIKFLLHFVKESKQDESGMPNNRFLAERTGGTYSTLKVQPAELEDSGVYFCASERGSYGYTFGSGTRLTVV.

This chain uses TRBV2 with TRBJ2-5; TRBD2 is a possible D gene (5 bases). The CDR3 sequence is 12 residues long. The germline V gene has CDR1 SNHLY and CDR2 FYNNEI. V was shortened by 7 bases and J by 4 bases, with 10 bases between the two germline ends. CDR3 in amino acids: CASTGLGETQYF. DNA of the CDR3: TGTGCCAGCACCGGACTGGGAGAGACCCAGTACTTC.

The rearrangement joins TRBV27 to TRBJ1-2; 12 bases line up with TRBD1. The CDR3 runs to 17 residues. With 3 bases clipped from V and 5 bases from J, the junction kept 10 bases outside the gene matches. The V gene's germline CDR1 is MNHEY and CDR2 SMNVEV (reference sequence). CDR3 DNA: TGTGCCAGCAGTTTCCGGGACAGGGGGCAAGGGGCGTATGGCTACACCTTC. This translates into CASSFRDRGQGAYGYTF.

The CDR3 DNA sequence: TGTGCCGCTAAACCTATTGACTGGATAAGGGGGGAGCAGTACTTC. It encodes CAAKPIDWIRGEQYF. The V gene is TRBV12-1, the J gene TRBJ2-7; TRBD1 was called by the table and not checked on the DNA. TRBV12-1 is a pseudogene. The CDR3 runs 15 residues.

This chain uses TRBV9 with TRBJ2-1; TRBD2 aligns across 11 bases. V dropped 3 bases and J dropped 3; count of bases not matched to a gene: 5. The germline V gene encodes CDR1 SGDLS and CDR2 YYNGEE. CDR3 length: 16 residues. CDR3 residues: CASSAETSGDYNEQFF. DNA of the CDR3: TGTGCCAGCAGCGCCGAGACTAGCGGGGACTACAATGAGCAGTTCTTC.

The chain is built from TRBV7-2 and TRBJ1-4; unclear D gene. CDR1 and CDR2 (germline): SGHTA, FQGNSA. This CDR3 comprises 14 residues. The V end was cut by 1 base, the J end by 2 bases, with 5 bases between. In DNA, the CDR3 is TGTGCCAGCAGCTTAGGAGGTACTAATGAAAAACTGTTTTTT. This encodes CASSLGGTNEKLFF.

A note on this clone: One end of the junction does not line up with germline, which may come from a read error. This chain uses TRBV7-7 with TRBJ2-1; possibly TRBD1 for D (6 bases). Germline V gene data show CDR1 as SSHAT and CDR2 as FNYEAQ (reference sequence). The CDR3 has 14 residues. In DNA form, the CDR3 reads TGTGCTAGCAGCTTAAGTTGGGGGCACAATGAGCAGTTCTTC. Protein sequence: CASSLSWGHNEQFF.